One and the same sample provided the 14 T cell receptor beta chains below, sequenced in a study of cytomegalovirus exposure and HLA in healthy donors. It was with 60 Vbeta and 13 Jbeta primers that the PCR ran. The protocol was immunoSEQ multiplex PCR, while the TCRdb copy is restricted to in-frame clones and leaves out a portion. The sample records under 200,000 clones, about 64% being singletons. Source material: PBMCs. These receptors were taken from a man in his forties or fifties in good health and CMV-seronegative.

This clone was counted between two and nine times. The rearrangement uses TRBV11-2 and TRBJ2-2, with TRBD2 identical over 14 bases. V was pared by 3 bases and J by 2 bases, with 2 bases of the junction left unmatched. The CDR3 contains 17 residues. Germline V CDR1 and CDR2: SGHAT, FQNNGV. The CDR3 DNA sequence: TGTGCCAGCAGCTTTGGACTAGCGGGGGGCAACACCGGGGAGCTGTTTTTT. Its translation is CASSFGLAGGNTGELFF.

This clone was counted only a few times. The gene calls are TRBV29-1 and TRBJ2-2, with a possible D match to TRBD1 (5 bases). CDR1 SQVTM and CDR2 ANQGSEA come from the germline V gene. The CDR3 sequence is 14 residues long. Trimming pared 5 bases from V and 0 bases from J, leaving 10 bases between. The DNA of the CDR3 is TGCAGCGTTAGGAAGGGGCCGAACACCGGGGAGCTGTTTTTT. This encodes CSVRKGPNTGELFF.

V and J are TRBV6-5 and TRBJ2-2; 10 positions match TRBD1. The CDR3 length is 16 residues. With V trimmed by 2 bases and J by 0 bases, 0 bases remained unmatched. The germline CDR1 and CDR2 sequences are MNHEY and SVGAGI. In DNA form, the CDR3 reads TGTGCCAGCAGTTACGGACAGGGGGCGAACACCGGGGAGCTGTTTTTT. Protein product: CASSYGQGANTGELFF.

The count of this clone is one. The CDR3, as DNA: TGTGCCAGCAGTTACTCGAGGGAGCGTGGCCCCTACGAGCAGTACTTC. Translated: CASSYSRERGPYEQYF. V gene TRBV6-5 combines with J gene TRBJ2-7; perhaps TRBD2 as D (5 bases). Germline CDR1 MNHEY, CDR2 SVGAGI. V was pared by 0 bases and J by 2 bases, with 14 bases between. The CDR3 contains 16 residues.

A few counts support this clone. The chain combines TRBV9 with TRBJ2-2; 7 bases are shared with TRBD2. Germline loops: CDR1 SGDLS, CDR2 YYNGEE. V was clipped by 7 bases and J by 1 base; unmatched bases: 1. This CDR3 has 13 amino acids. The CDR3 is CASGRENTGELFF. CDR3 coding DNA: TGTGCCAGCGGGAGGGAGAACACCGGGGAGCTGTTTTTT.

The rearrangement links TRBV6-5 to TRBJ1-5; D is possibly TRBD1 (5 bases). With 5 bases removed from V and 4 bases from J, the gap between germline ends came to 12 bases. This CDR3 is 14 amino acids long. Germline CDR1 and CDR2: MNHEY and SVGAGI. The CDR3: CASSRQGGNQPQHF. The DNA of the CDR3 is TGTGCCAGCAGTCGTCAGGGTGGGAATCAGCCCCAGCATTTT.

The chain joins TRBV18 to TRBJ2-2; 7 positions match TRBD1. Per the germline V gene, CDR1 is KGHSH and CDR2 is LQKENI. V lost 3 bases, J lost 13 bases, and 5 bases stayed unmatched. The CDR3 sequence is 12 residues long. CDR3 coding DNA: TGTGCCAGCTCACCCCGACAGGGACGGCTGTTTTTT. Protein product: CASSPRQGRLFF.

J is TRBJ1-1 and V is TRBV6-6; D may be TRBD1 (6 bases). Between the trimmed V and J ends, which lost 6 bases and 3 bases, there was a span of 14 bases. The CDR3 is 14 amino acids. CDR1 and CDR2 from the germline V gene are MNHNY and SVGAGI (reference sequence). CDR3 sequence: CASSLGQGHTEAFF. CDR3 nucleotide sequence: TGTGCCAGCAGCCTCGGCCAGGGGCACACTGAAGCTTTCTTT.

V usage is TRBV28 and J usage is TRBJ2-3; D is possibly TRBD2 (5 bases). Germline-derived CDR1 and CDR2 are MDHEN and SYDVKM. Trimming pared 3 bases from V and 2 bases from J, leaving 24 bases between. The CDR3 has 19 residues. CDR3 bases: TGTGCCAGCAGTTTTATCTTGGCCGCCGGAGGTAGGACCACAGATACGCAGTATTTT. Translating it yields CASSFILAAGGRTTDTQYF.

This chain links TRBV5-1 with TRBJ2-5; D is possibly TRBD1 (5 bases). Near its end, the DNA agrees better with TRBJ2-7, so the J call may be wrong. Germline loops: CDR1 SGHRS, CDR2 YFSETQ. The CDR3 consists of 18 residues. The CDR3 DNA is TGCGCCAGCAGCTTGGATAAGGGGTACCAGATCCTCTCCTACGAGCAGTACTTC. Encoded protein: CASSLDKGYQILSYEQYF.

V is TRBV5-4 and J is TRBJ2-4; D not certain. Deletions cut 4 bases from V and 0 bases from J, with 11 bases between. This CDR3 spans 15 amino acids. Germline-derived CDR1 and CDR2 are SGHNT and YYREEE (reference sequence). Here the CDR3 DNA reads TGTGCCAGCAGCCTACAGCTTCAAGCCAAAAACATTCAGTACTTC. Translating gives CASSLQLQAKNIQYF.

The sample holds a few counts of this clone. The gene calls are TRBV7-2 and TRBJ1-2; 11 bases map to TRBD1. The V gene end was trimmed by 5 bases and the J gene end by 3 bases; junction bases not matched to a gene: 5. The CDR3 loop spans 15 amino acids. Germline CDR1 SGHTA, CDR2 FQGNSA. For the CDR3, the DNA is TGTGCCAGCAGCCGGACAGGGGGCGCAGACTATGGCTACACCTTC. Its protein product is CASSRTGGADYGYTF.

V usage is TRBV7-2 and J usage is TRBJ2-3, with 7 bases identical to TRBD2. Germline assignment: CDR1 SGHTA and CDR2 FQGNSA. This CDR3 comprises 14 residues. Germline trimming cut 10 bases from V and 3 bases from J; bases unmatched to any gene: 10. The CDR3 loop reads CATSNGAGTDTQYF. The CDR3 DNA reads as TGTGCCACGTCGAATGGAGCGGGGACAGATACGCAGTATTTT.

The chain links TRBV10-3 to TRBJ2-3, with TRBD1 identical over 7 bases. The V and J ends lost 6 bases and 2 bases, in that order; junction bases with no gene match: 14. This CDR3 contains 17 residues. Germline values: CDR1 ENHRY, CDR2 SYGVKD. CDR3 residues: CAISDAGLTGVTDTQYF. The CDR3 DNA reads as TGTGCCATCAGCGATGCGGGTCTCACAGGGGTCACAGATACGCAGTATTTT.